This TCR beta chain appears in the sequencing data of a study of blood T cells in healthy people across ages. Study-wide points: Both higher diversity and more naive CD4+ cells marked long-lived donors when set against aged donors. With donor CMV status unknown, expanded clonotype changes were possibly confounded.

The second PCR ran roughly 6 to 11 cycles with a sample-barcoded 5' primer and J-beta primers. Every cDNA molecule carried a tag from a template-switch adaptor bearing 12 random nucleotides. From the 5' RACE reads, TCRdb called clonotypes with MiXCR, one entry per CDR3 protein. This repertoire shows approximately 730,000 distinct CDR3 sequences, less than 70% found once; its top ten account for approximately 40%. Extractions gave at least 6 micrograms of total RNA per sample. This clonotype has just a few counts. Its antigen remains unidentified. CDR1 is SQVTM and CDR2 is ANQGSEA in the germline V gene. V lost 3 bases, J lost 7 bases, and 4 bases lay in between. The CDR3 totals 10 residues.

The receptor was isolated from a man older than 75 in good health. Source material: blood. V usage is TRBV29-1 and J usage is TRBJ2-1; D gene ambiguous. The CDR3: CSVDKNEQFF. The CDR3 DNA reads as TGCAGCGTTGATAAGAATGAGCAGTTCTTC.